The 27 T cell receptor beta chains reported below all come from one sample, sequenced in a study of blood T cell repertoires in COVID-19. The data were produced by immunoSEQ multiplex PCR, yet TCRdb's version contains in-frame clones alone and is incomplete. Altogether roughly 200,000 clones are present, approximately 89% being singletons, with the ten largest covering under 8%. The sample was PBMCs or T cells enriched from blood (not recorded which). The receptors were gathered from a man aged 35-49 years who had recovered from COVID-19.

The V gene is TRBV10-3, the J gene TRBJ2-7; the D gene is possibly TRBD2 (5 bases). The CDR3 totals 13 residues. Trimming shortened V by 0 bases and J by 4 bases, and 7 bases separated the two germline ends. Germline V lookup: CDR1 ENHRY, CDR2 SYGVKD. The CDR3 sequence is CAISESRDYEQYF. CDR3 in DNA: TGTGCCATCAGTGAGTCGAGGGATTACGAGCAGTACTTC.

CDR3 DNA: TGTGCCAGCAGCCCTCGGGGGGGGGACTCCTCCTACAATGAGCAGTTCTTC. It yields the protein CASSPRGGDSSYNEQFF. J is TRBJ2-1 and V is TRBV9, with 8 nucleotides matching TRBD2. The CDR3 is 17 amino acids. Trimming took 4 bases from V and 0 from J; bases not matched to a gene: 9. The germline V gene encodes CDR1 SGDLS and CDR2 YYNGEE.

This clone has only a few counts. This chain uses TRBV19 with TRBJ1-1; 7 nucleotides align to TRBD1. Germline V gene data show CDR1 as LNHDA and CDR2 as SQIVND (reference sequence). V lost 5 bases to trimming and J lost 11 bases; unmatched junction nucleotides: 8. CDR3 length: 12 amino acids. The CDR3 sequence: CASSFSGTEAFF. The CDR3 region has the DNA TGTGCCAGTAGTTTTTCTGGGACAGAGGCTTTCTTT.

The chain employs TRBV5-8 and TRBJ2-7; D ambiguous. Per the germline V gene, CDR1 is SGHTS and CDR2 is YDEGEE. The V gene lost 0 bases and the J gene lost 5 bases, with 15 bases spanning the gap. This CDR3 spans 15 amino acids. This CDR3 is CASSLATTLPNEQYF. CDR3 nucleotides: TGTGCCAGCAGCTTGGCTACGACACTTCCGAACGAGCAGTACTTC.

This clone appeared a single time. This sequence joins TRBV13 and TRBJ1-2; D might be TRBD1 (6 bases). Trimming took 5 bases from V and 2 from J, leaving 12 bases between them. The CDR3 is made up of 14 amino acids. Looked up from germline, CDR1 is PRHDT and CDR2 is FYEKMQ (reference sequence). The CDR3 sequence: CASSARGANYGYTF. Here the CDR3 DNA reads TGTGCCAGCAGCGCCCGGGGGGCGAACTATGGCTACACCTTC.

The chain combines TRBV6-5 with TRBJ1-6; no reliable D call. CDR3 length: 14 residues. Germline V lookup: CDR1 MNHEY, CDR2 SVGAGI. Trimming cost V 5 bases and J 12 bases, with 17 bases left between them. CDR3 coding DNA: TGTGCCAGCAGTCCCCCAGGATTGGAAGGACCCCTCCACTTT. This gives the protein CASSPPGLEGPLHF.

This clone has just one count. This rearrangement joins TRBV19 to TRBJ1-5, with D uncertain. CDR1 and CDR2 from the germline V gene are LNHDA and SQIVND (reference sequence). This CDR3 has 15 residues. The V end was cut by 7 bases, the J end by 3 bases, with 16 bases between. CDR3 DNA: TGTGCCAGTACTCCCGACGGAGCCGACAATCAGCCCCAGCATTTT. Its translation is CASTPDGADNQPQHF.

The chain joins TRBV27 to TRBJ2-7; 7 bases are a match to TRBD1. V lost 5 bases and J lost 0; bases outside the gene matches: 4. Germline-derived CDR1 and CDR2 are MNHEY and SMNVEV (reference sequence). The CDR3 consists of 14 residues. The CDR3 sequence is CASSLTGSSYEQYF. In DNA, the CDR3 is TGTGCCAGCAGTCTGACAGGGAGCTCCTACGAGCAGTACTTC.

The rearrangement uses TRBV29-1 and TRBJ1-3; TRBD1 aligns across 7 bases. This CDR3 has 15 amino acids. The V segment lost 1 base and the J segment 2 bases; nucleotides outside the gene matches: 5. Germline V gives CDR1 SQVTM, CDR2 ANQGSEA. In DNA form, the CDR3 reads TGCAGCGTTGAAGGCAGGGGGATAACTGGAAACACCATATATTTT. Translating it yields CSVEGRGITGNTIYF.

V usage is TRBV19 and J usage is TRBJ1-1; D is uncertain. CDR3 length: 11 residues. Germline V gene sequence: CDR1 LNHDA, CDR2 SQIVND (reference sequence). V lost 7 bases and J lost 5, with 8 bases in between. CDR3 in amino acids: CASTPGTEAFF. The CDR3 DNA reads as TGTGCCAGTACCCCGGGTACTGAAGCTTTCTTT.

The rearrangement uses TRBV7-9 and TRBJ2-4; 10 positions match TRBD2. The CDR3 length is 18 residues. Germline loops: CDR1 SEHNR, CDR2 FQNEAQ (reference sequence). V shed 4 bases, J shed 1 base, and the junction held 10 bases outside the gene matches. The DNA for the CDR3 is TGTGCCAGCAGCTCACTAGCGGGGCCCCCCGGGGCCAAAAACATTCAGTACTTC. Protein sequence: CASSSLAGPPGAKNIQYF.

V usage is TRBV7-6 and J usage is TRBJ2-5; 11 bases match TRBD2. The V gene's germline CDR1 is SGHVS and CDR2 FNYEAQ. The CDR3 spans 15 residues. Trimming removed 4 bases from V and 5 bases from J; junction bases left unmatched: 6. The CDR3 loop is CASSSGLAGWETQYF. The CDR3 coding sequence is TGTGCCAGCAGCTCCGGACTAGCGGGTTGGGAGACCCAGTACTTC.

This clone has more than one count but fewer than ten. The rearrangement uses TRBV19 and TRBJ1-6; no clear D. V was cut by 4 bases and J by 3 bases, with 7 bases left in between. The CDR3 contains 14 residues. The germline V gene has CDR1 LNHDA and CDR2 SQIVND (reference sequence). CDR3 amino acids: CASSTGLYNSPLHF. The CDR3 region has the DNA TGTGCCAGTAGTACGGGTCTCTATAATTCACCCCTCCACTTT.

J is TRBJ2-1 and V is TRBV3-1 (or the pseudogene TRBV3-2); the D is unclear. V lost 6 bases, J lost 3 bases, and 3 bases lay in between. CDR1 is LGHDT and CDR2 is YNNKEL in the germline V gene (reference sequence). The CDR3 totals 11 residues. The DNA for the CDR3 is TGTGCCAGCAGTCGCTACAATGAGCAGTTCTTC. It translates to CASSRYNEQFF.

The chain links TRBV28 to TRBJ2-5; 9 bases match TRBD2. Germline V gene data show CDR1 as MDHEN and CDR2 as SYDVKM. The CDR3 contains 16 residues. V lost 6 bases, J lost 0 bases, and 8 bases stayed unmatched. The CDR3 spells CASRGSLAGHQETQYF. DNA of the CDR3: TGTGCCAGCAGAGGTTCACTAGCGGGCCACCAAGAGACCCAGTACTTC.

V gene TRBV19 combines with J gene TRBJ1-1; tentatively, D is TRBD1 (5 bases). This CDR3 has 12 amino acids. Germline-derived CDR1 and CDR2 are LNHDA and SQIVND (reference sequence). The V gene lost 10 bases and the J gene lost 1 base, with 10 bases spanning the gap. CDR3 DNA sequence: TGTGCCACCTCAAGGGGGAACACTGAAGCTTTCTTT. Amino acid sequence: CATSRGNTEAFF.

The chain carries TRBV6-1 and TRBJ1-2; D remains ambiguous. The germline CDR1 and CDR2 sequences are MNHNS and SASEGT. Trimming pared 1 base from V and 4 bases from J, leaving 10 bases between. The CDR3 has 14 residues. The CDR3 is CASSEGGSAYGYTF. CDR3 coding DNA: TGTGCCAGCAGTGAAGGAGGGTCAGCCTATGGCTACACCTTC.

This clone was detected once. The rearrangement uses TRBV7-9 and TRBJ1-5, with 9 bases that match TRBD1. The CDR3 contains 15 residues. Germline V CDR1 and CDR2: SEHNR, FQNEAQ (reference sequence). V lost 0 bases and J lost 5; bases outside the gene matches: 2. CDR3 protein: CASSLATGGDQPQHF. The CDR3, as DNA: TGTGCCAGCAGCTTAGCGACAGGGGGTGATCAGCCCCAGCATTTT.

This clone was detected only a few times. V gene TRBV19 combines with J gene TRBJ2-3; the D gene is possibly TRBD2 (6 bases). V lost 2 bases to trimming and J lost 3 bases, with 18 bases between them. Germline V gene sequence: CDR1 LNHDA, CDR2 SQIVND (reference sequence). The CDR3 has 17 residues. The CDR3 DNA sequence: TGTGCCAGTAGTATATCTTTCGGGGGACTCCATACAGATACGCAGTATTTT. Protein product: CASSISFGGLHTDTQYF.

The chain couples TRBV3-1 (or the pseudogene TRBV3-2) to TRBJ1-2; no clear D. CDR3 length: 12 residues. The V gene's germline CDR1 is LGHDT and CDR2 YNNKEL (reference sequence). V lost 1 base, J lost 8 bases, and 8 bases lay in between. The CDR3 coding sequence is TGTGCCAGCAGCCAAGGGGCTCGGGGCTACACCTTC. Its protein is CASSQGARGYTF.

The gene calls are TRBV11-3 and TRBJ1-2, with TRBD1 identical over 9 bases. The germline CDR1 and CDR2 sequences are SGHNT and YENEEA. The CDR3 loop spans 15 amino acids. V trimming: 5 bases; J trimming: 4 bases; junction bases outside the gene matches: 8. The CDR3 bases are TGTGCCAGCAGCCGCGAAGGGACAGGGTCCTATGGCTACACCTTC. Its translation is CASSREGTGSYGYTF.

This chain joins TRBV6-5 and TRBJ2-1; TRBD1 matches 9 bases. V lost 7 bases, J lost 4 bases, and 5 bases stayed unmatched. The CDR3 length is 14 residues. Germline values: CDR1 MNHEY, CDR2 SVGAGI. CDR3 in amino acids: CASKRDREYNEQFF. The CDR3 DNA sequence: TGTGCCAGCAAACGGGACAGGGAATACAATGAGCAGTTCTTC.

The CDR3 is CASSNLGTVGEQYF. CDR3 nucleotides: TGTGCCAGCAGTAACTTAGGGACAGTGGGAGAGCAGTACTTC. The V gene is TRBV6-5, the J gene TRBJ2-7, with 7 nucleotides matching TRBD1. Trimming took 5 bases from V and 7 from J; bases not matched to a gene: 11. The CDR3 sequence is 14 residues long. CDR1 and CDR2 (germline): MNHEY, SVGAGI.

The chain has TRBV10-2 and TRBJ1-1; D uncertain. Trimming took off 8 bases at V and 13 bases at J, with 11 bases between the two ends. This CDR3 has 9 amino acids. Germline lookup yields CDR1 WSHSY and CDR2 SAAADI. DNA for the CDR3: TGCGCCAGCGGCATTCCGAATTTCTTT. Protein: CASGIPNFF.

The rearrangement uses TRBV19 and TRBJ2-3; TRBD2 might be the D (6 bases). The CDR3 is made up of 14 amino acids. V dropped 7 bases and J dropped 1 base, with 12 bases sitting between them. CDR1 and CDR2 (germline): LNHDA, SQIVND (reference sequence). In DNA, the CDR3 is TGTGCCAGTAAAGGACTACCCCGCACAGATACGCAGTATTTT. Encoded protein: CASKGLPRTDTQYF.

The chain employs TRBV19 and TRBJ2-2; possible D gene TRBD1, 6 bases. Germline loops: CDR1 LNHDA, CDR2 SQIVND (reference sequence). This CDR3 region has 14 residues. Trimming took 10 bases from V and 3 from J, leaving 15 bases between them. In DNA, the CDR3 is TGTGCCACCAGGGGAAGCTTGTACACCGGGGAGCTGTTTTTT. Translating it yields CATRGSLYTGELFF.

The V gene is TRBV19, the J gene TRBJ1-1; D call uncertain. Germline V CDR1 and CDR2: LNHDA, SQIVND (reference sequence). The V gene lost 2 bases and the J gene lost 1 base, with 8 bases spanning the gap. The CDR3 has 14 amino acids. CDR3 region: CASSIISGNTEAFF. DNA of the CDR3: TGTGCCAGTAGTATAATTTCAGGGAACACTGAAGCTTTCTTT.